This T cell receptor (beta chain) was captured by sequencing in a study of blood T cell repertoires in COVID-19. At the level of the study: The study drew acute and convalescent COVID-19 samples from the United States, Italy and Spain. PBMCs, B-cell-depleted T cells, or T cells were the source of the cDNA or gDNA that made up the material.

This clone was seen only once. In the original analysis: By means of reference gene primer amplification, nucleated cell counts were estimated. TCRdb's table, derived via immunoSEQ multiplex PCR, lists solely in-frame clones and lacks some. D and trimming come from the DNA, and the V and J calls and clone size come from that table. The table shows some 77,000 clones, with 90% occurring only once. The V segment lost 4 bases and the J segment 1 base; nucleotides outside the gene matches: 6. Per the germline V gene, CDR1 is MNHNS and CDR2 is SASEGT. The CDR3 runs 16 residues. The sample was peripheral blood. The receptor was isolated from a woman older than 75 with active or convalescent COVID-19. This chain connects TRBV6-1 to TRBJ2-1, with 8 bases aligning to TRBD1. The CDR3 nucleotides read TGTGCCAGCAGTGGGCGACAGGGGAAGTCCTACAATGAGCAGTTCTTC. Translated, it gives CASSGRQGKSYNEQFF.